The sequence of this TCR beta chain was determined in a study of blood T cell repertoires in COVID-19. Per the study methods: Reference gene primer amplification gave estimated nucleated cell counts. Libraries were prepared by immunoSEQ multiplex PCR; TCRdb keeps only in-frame clonotypes and omits some of them. The D gene and trimming were derived from the DNA, and the V and J assignments and clone size from that table. This sample yields approximately 300,000 clones, of which more than 90% are seen a single time; around 4.2% belongs to the top ten. Sequenced input: PBMCs or T cells enriched from blood (not recorded which). The sequence was obtained from a woman in her 30s who had been exposed to COVID-19.

This chain's CDR3 is CSVRGMGYGYTF. CDR3 DNA sequence: TGCAGCGTTAGGGGTATGGGCTATGGCTACACCTTC. The rearrangement links TRBV29-1 to TRBJ1-2; perhaps TRBD1 as D (5 bases). Deletions cut 5 bases from V and 4 bases from J, with 11 bases between. The CDR3 covers 12 residues. CDR1 and CDR2 (germline): SQVTM, ANQGSEA.